This entry lists 11 T cell receptor beta chains sequenced from one sample in a study of blood T cells in healthy people across ages. Then a second PCR, running about 6 to 12 cycles, was carried out with a sample-barcoded 5' primer and a J-beta primer mix. TCRdb independently ran MiXCR on the 5' RACE reads; one entry per CDR3 protein. This table has roughly 1,300,000 distinct CDR3 sequences, around 59% appearing once. The specimen sequenced was blood. These receptors were obtained from a man between 18 and 29 years old in good health.

The chain joins TRBV4-1 to TRBJ2-6; no definite D call. CDR1 MGHRA and CDR2 YSYEKL come from the germline V gene. The V gene lost 0 bases and the J gene lost 4 bases, with 13 bases spanning the gap. This CDR3 has 17 residues. This CDR3 reads CASSQDHPHDGANVLTF. The CDR3 bases are TGCGCCAGCAGCCAAGATCACCCCCATGACGGGGCCAACGTCCTGACTTTC.

The V gene is TRBV20-1, the J gene TRBJ2-5; the D is unclear. This CDR3 has 17 residues. V was trimmed by 0 bases and J by 0 bases, leaving 17 bases between them. Germline V lookup: CDR1 DFQATT, CDR2 SNEGSKA (reference sequence). CDR3 DNA: TGCAGTGCTAGAGATAGGCCGTCAGCTACCTACCAAGAGACCCAGTACTTC. Protein sequence: CSARDRPSATYQETQYF.

V and J are TRBV10-2 and TRBJ1-2, with D tentatively TRBD1 (6 bases). The CDR3 extends over 13 amino acids. Germline CDR1 WSHSY, CDR2 SAAADI. V was clipped by 2 bases and J by 8 bases, with 12 bases between them. The CDR3 DNA reads TGCGCCAGCAGTGAGATGGCAGGGGTAGGCTACACCTTC. Protein sequence: CASSEMAGVGYTF.

This chain links TRBV4-1 with TRBJ2-1; 7 nucleotides line up with TRBD2. With 4 bases clipped from V and 0 bases from J, the junction kept 9 bases outside the gene matches. The CDR3 is 17 residues long. CDR1 and CDR2 (germline): MGHRA, YSYEKL. The CDR3 DNA sequence: TGCGCCAGCAGCCCAAAGGCTAGCGGAAGCTCCTACAATGAGCAGTTCTTC. It specifies CASSPKASGSSYNEQFF.

The rearrangement links TRBV5-1 to TRBJ2-5; 7 nucleotides align to TRBD2. From germline, CDR1 is SGHRS and CDR2 YFSETQ. The junction had 13 bases not matched to a gene; V was cut back by 3 bases and J by 5 bases. The CDR3 is made up of 16 amino acids. The CDR3 region is CASSSAGTTGDETQYF. For the CDR3, the DNA is TGCGCCAGCAGCTCCGCCGGGACTACCGGTGATGAGACCCAGTACTTC.

This clonotype was seen more than once but under ten times. The chain links TRBV20-1 to TRBJ2-4, with a tentative D call TRBD2 (6 bases). The CDR3 covers 13 residues. Germline V lookup: CDR1 DFQATT, CDR2 SNEGSKA (reference sequence). The ends were cut back, 6 bases at V and 0 bases at J, with 9 bases in the middle. CDR3 amino acids: CSASGLAKNIQYF. DNA for the CDR3: TGCAGTGCCAGCGGGTTAGCCAAAAACATTCAGTACTTC.

The gene calls are TRBV29-1 and TRBJ2-3; D could derive from TRBD1 or TRBD2 (5 bases each). This CDR3 is 16 amino acids long. V was trimmed by 4 bases and J by 5 bases, leaving 22 bases between them. Germline lookup yields CDR1 SQVTM and CDR2 ANQGSEA. In DNA form, the CDR3 reads TGCAGCGTTGGGGGGTTGGTAGGGCGATCAGGAGATACGCAGTATTTT. Its protein product is CSVGGLVGRSGDTQYF.

The chain has TRBV4-1 and TRBJ2-1, with a tentative D call TRBD2 (6 bases). The germline V and J ends were trimmed by 8 bases and 5 bases, with 10 bases remaining between them. The CDR3 consists of 12 residues. The germline V gene encodes CDR1 MGHRA and CDR2 YSYEKL. The DNA of the CDR3 is TGCGCCAGCGGTAGCGGAAACAATGAGCAGTTCTTC. Translated: CASGSGNNEQFF.

This sequence joins TRBV3-1 and TRBJ2-7, with 8 bases aligning to TRBD1. V lost 0 bases and J lost 5; bases outside the gene matches: 12. The CDR3 totals 17 residues. Germline V gene sequence: CDR1 LGHDT, CDR2 YNNKEL (reference sequence). The CDR3 DNA reads as TGTGCCAGCAGCCAAGATCCGTACCGGGACAGGCCCCACGAGCAGTACTTC. This encodes CASSQDPYRDRPHEQYF.

This clonotype was counted between two and nine times. This chain links TRBV5-1 with TRBJ2-3; tentatively, D is TRBD1 (6 bases). V lost 4 bases to trimming and J lost 2 bases, with 20 bases between them. From germline, CDR1 is SGHRS and CDR2 YFSETQ. This CDR3 region has 17 residues. The CDR3 region is CASSLGAGAHHTDTQYF. In DNA, the CDR3 is TGCGCCAGCAGCCTCGGAGCAGGGGCCCACCACACAGATACGCAGTATTTT. Based on the CDR3 plus reference TRBV5-1 and TRBJ2-3, the full variable domain is KAGVTQTPRYLIKTRGQQVTLSCSPISGHRSVSWYQQTPGQGLQFLFEYFSETQRNKGNFPGRFSGRQFSNSRSEMNVSTLELGDSALYLCASSLGAGAHHTDTQYFGPGTRLTVL.

This clonotype has just a few counts. The chain links TRBV29-1 to TRBJ2-7; maybe TRBD1 (6 bases). Trimming took 3 bases from V and 4 from J, leaving 13 bases between them. The CDR3 is 13 amino acids. In germline, CDR1 is SQVTM, CDR2 ANQGSEA. The CDR3 loop is CSVDGGASYEQYF. The CDR3 region has the DNA TGCAGCGTTGATGGGGGCGCGAGTTACGAGCAGTACTTC.